This T cell receptor (beta chain) was obtained from a study of blood T cell repertoires in COVID-19. Study-wide context: Some COVID-19 samples were acute and others convalescent; all came from the United States, Italy and Spain.

This study enrolled people aged about 18 to 100 from roughly 22 US geographic areas. In assigning cohorts, the study relied on participant-reported clinical history. Trimming left V 5 bases short and J 6 bases short, with 13 bases between. Germline-derived CDR1 and CDR2 are LNHDA and SQIVND (reference sequence). There are 13 residues in the CDR3. Authors' processing steps: Estimation of nucleated cell counts relied on the amplification of reference gene primers. TCRdb's copy holds only in-frame clones and misses some; the assay was immunoSEQ multiplex PCR. The DNA gave D and trimming, while V, J and clone size come from that table. The table has approximately 65,000 clones, roughly 80% seen once.

The clonotype originates from a woman aged 40 to 55 with acute COVID-19. The chain is built from TRBV19 and TRBJ1-2; D is uncertain. The sample was PBMCs or T cells enriched from blood (not recorded which). The chain's CDR3 is CASSPEQSHGYTF. DNA of the CDR3: TGTGCCAGTAGTCCTGAGCAAAGCCATGGCTACACCTTC.